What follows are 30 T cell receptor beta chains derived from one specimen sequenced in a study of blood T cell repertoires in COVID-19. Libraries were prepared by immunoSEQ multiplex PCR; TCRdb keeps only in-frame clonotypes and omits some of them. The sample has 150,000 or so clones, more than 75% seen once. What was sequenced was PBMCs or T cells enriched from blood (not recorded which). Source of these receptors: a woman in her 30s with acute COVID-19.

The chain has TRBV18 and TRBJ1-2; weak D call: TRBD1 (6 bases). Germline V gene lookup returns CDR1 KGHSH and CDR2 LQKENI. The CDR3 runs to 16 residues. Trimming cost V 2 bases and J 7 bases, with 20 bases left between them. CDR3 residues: CASSPGAGPEGGGYTF. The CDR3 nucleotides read TGTGCCAGCTCACCAGGAGCCGGCCCCGAAGGGGGTGGCTACACCTTC.

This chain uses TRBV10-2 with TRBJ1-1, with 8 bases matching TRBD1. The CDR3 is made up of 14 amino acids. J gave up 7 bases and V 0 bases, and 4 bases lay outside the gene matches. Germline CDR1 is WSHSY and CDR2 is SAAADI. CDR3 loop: CASSESTGAGEAFF. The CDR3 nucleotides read TGCGCCAGCAGTGAGTCGACAGGGGCGGGTGAAGCTTTCTTT.

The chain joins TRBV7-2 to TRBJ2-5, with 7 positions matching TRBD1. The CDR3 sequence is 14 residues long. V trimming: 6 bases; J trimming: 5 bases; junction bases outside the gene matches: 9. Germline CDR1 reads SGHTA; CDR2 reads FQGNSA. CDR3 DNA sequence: TGTGCCAGCAGTTCTGACAGGGCTTGGGAGACCCAGTACTTC. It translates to CASSSDRAWETQYF.

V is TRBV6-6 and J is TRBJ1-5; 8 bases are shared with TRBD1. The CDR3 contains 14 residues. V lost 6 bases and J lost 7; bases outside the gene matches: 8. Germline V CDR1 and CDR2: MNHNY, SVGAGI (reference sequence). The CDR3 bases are TGTGCCAGCAGACCAGACAGGGGAGGGCAGCCCCAGCATTTT. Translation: CASRPDRGGQPQHF.

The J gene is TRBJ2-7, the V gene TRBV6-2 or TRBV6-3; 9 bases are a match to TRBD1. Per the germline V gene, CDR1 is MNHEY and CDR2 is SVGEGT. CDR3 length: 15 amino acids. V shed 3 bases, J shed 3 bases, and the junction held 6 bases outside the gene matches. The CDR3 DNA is TGTGCCAGCAGTTATGTCGGGACAGGGCACTACGAGCAGTACTTC. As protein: CASSYVGTGHYEQYF.

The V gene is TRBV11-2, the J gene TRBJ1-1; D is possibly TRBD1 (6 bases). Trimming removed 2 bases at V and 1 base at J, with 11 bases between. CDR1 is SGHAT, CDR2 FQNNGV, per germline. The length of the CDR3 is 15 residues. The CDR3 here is CASSLNPQGNTEAFF. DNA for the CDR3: TGTGCCAGCAGCTTAAACCCACAGGGGAACACTGAAGCTTTCTTT.

The CDR3 region is CASSPGTVGLYSNQPQHF. The CDR3 region has the DNA TGTGCCAGCAGCCCAGGGACAGTTGGGCTGTATAGCAATCAGCCCCAGCATTTT. The chain has TRBV11-2 and TRBJ1-5; 7 bases agree with TRBD1. This CDR3 has 18 amino acids. CDR1 and CDR2 from the germline V gene are SGHAT and FQNNGV. V shed 5 bases, J shed 0 bases, and the junction held 13 bases outside the gene matches.

DNA of the CDR3: TGTGCCAGCGGAGGACGCAGCAGCTCCTACGAGCAGTACTTC. This encodes CASGGRSSSYEQYF. The chain is built from TRBV2 and TRBJ2-7; a possible D gene is TRBD2 (5 bases). The germline CDR1 and CDR2 sequences are SNHLY and FYNNEI. The ends were cut back, 8 bases at V and 0 bases at J, with 14 bases in the middle. The CDR3 consists of 14 residues.

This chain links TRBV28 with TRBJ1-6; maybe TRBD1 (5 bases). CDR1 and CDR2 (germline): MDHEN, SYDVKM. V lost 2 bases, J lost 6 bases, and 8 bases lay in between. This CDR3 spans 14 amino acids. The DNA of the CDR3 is TGTGCCAGCAGTTTACGCCAGGGTAATTCACCCCTCCACTTT. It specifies CASSLRQGNSPLHF.

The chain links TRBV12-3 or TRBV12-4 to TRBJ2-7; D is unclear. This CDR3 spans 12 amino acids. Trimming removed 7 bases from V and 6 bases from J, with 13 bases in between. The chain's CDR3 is CASTQGSGEQYF. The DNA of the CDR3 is TGTGCCAGCACGCAAGGTTCGGGCGAGCAGTACTTC.

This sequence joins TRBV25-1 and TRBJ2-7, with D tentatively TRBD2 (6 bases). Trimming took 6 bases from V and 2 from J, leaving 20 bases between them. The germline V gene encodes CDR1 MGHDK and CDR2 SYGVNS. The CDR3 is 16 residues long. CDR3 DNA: TGTGCCAGCAGCGCAATTGGCGGGAAATCTACCTACGAGCAGTACTTC. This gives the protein CASSAIGGKSTYEQYF.

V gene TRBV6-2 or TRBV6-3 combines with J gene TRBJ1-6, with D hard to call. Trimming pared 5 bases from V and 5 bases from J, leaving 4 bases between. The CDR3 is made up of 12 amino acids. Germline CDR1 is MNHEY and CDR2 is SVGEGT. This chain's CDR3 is CASSRDNSPLHF. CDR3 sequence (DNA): TGTGCCAGCAGTCGGGATAATTCACCCCTCCACTTT.

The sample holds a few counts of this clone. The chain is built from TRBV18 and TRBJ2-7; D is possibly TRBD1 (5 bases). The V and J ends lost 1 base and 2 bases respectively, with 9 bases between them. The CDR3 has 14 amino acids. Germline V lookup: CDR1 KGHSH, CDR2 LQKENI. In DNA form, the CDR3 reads TGTGCCAGCTCACCACGATCAGGGCCCTACGAGCAGTACTTC. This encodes CASSPRSGPYEQYF.

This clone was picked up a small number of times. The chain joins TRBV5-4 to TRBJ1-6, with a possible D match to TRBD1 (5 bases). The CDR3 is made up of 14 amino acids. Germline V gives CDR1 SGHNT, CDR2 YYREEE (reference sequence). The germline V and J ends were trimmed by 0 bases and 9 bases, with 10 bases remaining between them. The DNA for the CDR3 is TGTGCCAGCAGCTTGGAAGGGGTACGTTCACCCCTCCACTTT. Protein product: CASSLEGVRSPLHF.

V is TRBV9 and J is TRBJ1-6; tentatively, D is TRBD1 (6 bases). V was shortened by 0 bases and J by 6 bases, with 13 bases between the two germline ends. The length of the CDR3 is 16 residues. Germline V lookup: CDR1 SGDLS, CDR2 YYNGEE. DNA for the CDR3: TGTGCCAGCAGCGTAGCCCCAGGGGTGGGTAATTCACCCCTCCACTTT. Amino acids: CASSVAPGVGNSPLHF. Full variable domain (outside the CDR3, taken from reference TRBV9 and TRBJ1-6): DSGVTQTPKHLITATGQRVTLRCSPRSGDLSVYWYQQSLDQGLQFLIQYYNGEERAKGNILERFSAQQFPDLHSELNLSSLELGDSALYFCASSVAPGVGNSPLHFGNGTRLTVT.

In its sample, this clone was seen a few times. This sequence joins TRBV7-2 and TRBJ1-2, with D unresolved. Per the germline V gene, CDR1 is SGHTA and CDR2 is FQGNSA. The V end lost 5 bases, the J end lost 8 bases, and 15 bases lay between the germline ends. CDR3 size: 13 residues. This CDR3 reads CASSTRTGWGYTF. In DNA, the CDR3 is TGTGCCAGCAGCACGCGGACGGGGTGGGGCTACACCTTC. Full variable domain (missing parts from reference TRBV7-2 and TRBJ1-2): GAGVSQSPSNKVTEKGKDVELRCDPISGHTALYWYRQSLGQGLEFLIYFQGNSAPDKSGLPSDRFSAERTGGSVSTLTIQRTQQEDSAVYLCASSTRTGWGYTFGSGTRLTVV.

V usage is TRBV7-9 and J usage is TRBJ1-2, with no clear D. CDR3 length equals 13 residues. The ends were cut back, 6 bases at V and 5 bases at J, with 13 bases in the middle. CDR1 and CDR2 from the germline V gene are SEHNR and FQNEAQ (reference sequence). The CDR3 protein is CASSYDRVYGYTF. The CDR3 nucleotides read TGTGCCAGCAGTTATGACCGGGTATATGGCTACACCTTC.

The CDR3 sequence: CASSRLAGGYEQYF. The CDR3 nucleotides are TGCGCCAGCAGCCGACTAGCGGGAGGGTACGAGCAGTACTTC. This rearrangement joins TRBV10-2 to TRBJ2-7, with TRBD2 identical over 14 bases. CDR1 is WSHSY, CDR2 SAAADI, per germline. The CDR3 has 14 residues. Losses at the gene ends were 6 bases for V and 4 bases for J; bases not matched to a gene: 2.

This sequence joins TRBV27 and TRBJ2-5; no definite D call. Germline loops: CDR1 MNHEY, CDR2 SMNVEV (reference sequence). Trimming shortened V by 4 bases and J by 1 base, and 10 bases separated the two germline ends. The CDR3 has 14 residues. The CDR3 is CASSSWATQETQYF. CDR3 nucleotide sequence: TGTGCCAGCAGTTCTTGGGCTACCCAAGAGACCCAGTACTTC.

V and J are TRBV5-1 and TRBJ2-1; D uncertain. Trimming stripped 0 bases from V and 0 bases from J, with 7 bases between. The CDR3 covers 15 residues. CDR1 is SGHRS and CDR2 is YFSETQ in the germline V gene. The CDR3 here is CASSLVASSYNEQFF. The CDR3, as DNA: TGCGCCAGCAGCTTGGTCGCCAGCTCCTACAATGAGCAGTTCTTC.

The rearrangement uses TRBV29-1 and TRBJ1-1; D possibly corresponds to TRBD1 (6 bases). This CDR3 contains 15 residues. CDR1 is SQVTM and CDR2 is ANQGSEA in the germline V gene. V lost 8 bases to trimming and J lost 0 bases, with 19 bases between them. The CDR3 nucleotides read TGCAGCACTAAGAACGAACAGGGTTTGAACACTGAAGCTTTCTTT. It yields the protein CSTKNEQGLNTEAFF.

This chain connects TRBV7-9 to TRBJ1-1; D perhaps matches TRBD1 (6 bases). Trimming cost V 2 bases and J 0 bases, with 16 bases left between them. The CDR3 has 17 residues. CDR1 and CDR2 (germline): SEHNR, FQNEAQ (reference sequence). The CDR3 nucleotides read TGTGCCAGCAGCTTACCGGGCAGGGGAAACATGAACACTGAAGCTTTCTTT. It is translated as CASSLPGRGNMNTEAFF.

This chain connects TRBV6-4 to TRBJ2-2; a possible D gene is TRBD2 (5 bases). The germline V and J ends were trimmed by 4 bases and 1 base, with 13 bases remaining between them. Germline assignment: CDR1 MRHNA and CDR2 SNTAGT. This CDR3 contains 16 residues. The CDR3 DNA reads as TGTGCCAGCAGTGGCGAGGGAGATTGGAACACCGGGGAGCTGTTTTTT. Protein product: CASSGEGDWNTGELFF.

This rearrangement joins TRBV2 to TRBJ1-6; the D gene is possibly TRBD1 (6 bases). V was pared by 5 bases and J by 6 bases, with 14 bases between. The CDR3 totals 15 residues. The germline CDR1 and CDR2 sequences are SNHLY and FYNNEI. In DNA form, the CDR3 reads TGTGCCAGCAGTAGGCAGGGGAGAGGTAATTCACCCCTCCACTTT. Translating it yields CASSRQGRGNSPLHF.

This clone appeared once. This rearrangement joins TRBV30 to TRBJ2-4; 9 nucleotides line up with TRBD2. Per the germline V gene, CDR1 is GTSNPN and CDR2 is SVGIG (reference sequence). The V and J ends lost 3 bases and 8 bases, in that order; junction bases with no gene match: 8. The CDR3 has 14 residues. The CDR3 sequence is CAWRGLREGHIQYF. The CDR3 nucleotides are TGTGCCTGGAGGGGTTTGCGGGAGGGGCACATTCAGTACTTC.

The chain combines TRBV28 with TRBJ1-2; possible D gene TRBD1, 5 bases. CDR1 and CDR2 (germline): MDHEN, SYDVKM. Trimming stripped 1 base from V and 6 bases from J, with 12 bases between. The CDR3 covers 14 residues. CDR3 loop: CASSLSTEVDGYTF. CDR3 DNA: TGTGCCAGCAGTTTATCGACAGAGGTCGATGGCTACACCTTC.

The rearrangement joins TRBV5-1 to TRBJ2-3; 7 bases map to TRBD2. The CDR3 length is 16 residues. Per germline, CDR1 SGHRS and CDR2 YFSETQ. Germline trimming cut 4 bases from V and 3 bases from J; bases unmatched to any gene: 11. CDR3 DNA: TGCGCCAGCAGCCCCCGCGCGCGGGAGCTTACAGATACGCAGTATTTT. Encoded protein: CASSPRARELTDTQYF. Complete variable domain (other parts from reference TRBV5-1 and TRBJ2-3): KAGVTQTPRYLIKTRGQQVTLSCSPISGHRSVSWYQQTPGQGLQFLFEYFSETQRNKGNFPGRFSGRQFSNSRSEMNVSTLELGDSALYLCASSPRARELTDTQYFGPGTRLTVL.

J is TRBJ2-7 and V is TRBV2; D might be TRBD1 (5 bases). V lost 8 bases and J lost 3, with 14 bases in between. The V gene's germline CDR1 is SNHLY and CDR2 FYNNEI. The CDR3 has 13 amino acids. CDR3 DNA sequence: TGTGCCAGCGGCAGGGAAAGGGTCTACGAGCAGTACTTC. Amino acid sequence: CASGRERVYEQYF. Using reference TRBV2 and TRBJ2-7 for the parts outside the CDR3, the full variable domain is EPEVTQTPSHQVTQMGQEVILRCVPISNHLYFYWYRQILGQKVEFLVSFYNNEISEKSEIFDDQFSVERPDGSNFTLKIRSTKLEDSAMYFCASGRERVYEQYFGPGTRLTVT.

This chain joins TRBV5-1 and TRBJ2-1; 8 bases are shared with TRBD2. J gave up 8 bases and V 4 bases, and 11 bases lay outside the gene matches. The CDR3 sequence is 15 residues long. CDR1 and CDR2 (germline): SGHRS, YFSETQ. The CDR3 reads CASSEVKRERDEQFF. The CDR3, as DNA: TGCGCCAGCAGCGAAGTCAAGCGGGAGAGGGATGAGCAGTTCTTC.

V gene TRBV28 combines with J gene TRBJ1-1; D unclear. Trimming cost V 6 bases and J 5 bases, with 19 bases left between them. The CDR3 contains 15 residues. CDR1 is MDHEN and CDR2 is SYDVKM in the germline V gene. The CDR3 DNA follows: TGTGCCAGCAGCACCCGGACGGTGGGGAGGACTGAAGCTTTCTTT. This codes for CASSTRTVGRTEAFF. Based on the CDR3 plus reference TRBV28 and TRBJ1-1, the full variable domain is DVKVTQSSRYLVKRTGEKVFLECVQDMDHENMFWYRQDPGLGLRLIYFSYDVKMKEKGDIPEGYSVSREKKERFSLILESASTNQTSMYLCASSTRTVGRTEAFFGQGTRLTVV.